This TCR beta chain was sequenced during a study of blood T cell repertoires in COVID-19. Study as a whole: T cells, B-cell-depleted T cells, or PBMCs provided the cDNA or gDNA that served as material.

Trimming took 4 bases from V and 4 from J, leaving 11 bases between them. Germline values: CDR1 SQVTM, CDR2 ANQGSEA. CDR3 length equals 13 residues. As originally analysed: Reference gene primer amplification yielded estimated nucleated cell counts. Clones were sequenced by immunoSEQ multiplex PCR, and TCRdb holds only the in-frame ones, with some missing. V, J and clone size derive from that table, while D and trimming were established from the DNA sequence. The sample contains around 370,000 clones, 88% of which appear only once. Sequencing used PBMCs or T cells enriched from blood (not recorded which). This clonotype was sampled from a woman aged 18-29 years who had recovered from COVID-19. The chain joins TRBV29-1 to TRBJ2-1, with a weak D call TRBD1 (6 bases). In nucleotides, the CDR3 is TGCAGCGTTGGACCGGACAGTTACAATGAGCAGTTCTTC. As protein: CSVGPDSYNEQFF.